This TCR beta chain was documented in a study of T cells in localized non-small cell lung cancer. The CDR3 is 15 amino acids. Germline V gene lookup returns CDR1 SQVTM and CDR2 ANQGSEA. Trimming removed 4 bases from V and 3 bases from J, with 18 bases in between. Using immunoSEQ multiplex PCR, the repertoire was profiled, and TCRdb retains in-frame clones only, with some absent. The table has more than 45,000 clones, around three quarters seen once. The receptor's source is a man between 40 and 70 years old with stage I squamous cell lung carcinoma. The chain combines TRBV29-1 with TRBJ1-1; the D is unclear. Sequences were derived from peripheral blood, sampled before any cancer treatment. The CDR3 region has the DNA TGCAGCGTTGCCCTGAGGGTTAAGTCGGACACTGAAGCTTTCTTT. Its translation: CSVALRVKSDTEAFF.